Sequencing of this TCR beta chain was carried out in a study of CD8+ T cells in alopecia areata. Study-level points and caveats: Sequences from scalp samples also cover resident alphabeta T cells of normal skin. Sharing of TCR sequences between patients (possibly for HLA-related reasons) was less clear than in mice. Greater clonality was observed in lesional scalp samples, especially alopecia totalis/universalis, versus normal scalp.

The CDR3 consists of 13 residues. CDR1 is SGHDT, CDR2 YYEEEE, per germline. V was shortened by 1 base and J by 0 bases, with 4 bases between the two germline ends. With regard to this clone: Its specificity is unknown. Other DNA sequences from this sample encode an identical CDR3 as well.

RNA extraction was followed by reverse transcription into cDNA, which acted as the sequencing template. The data were produced by immunoSEQ multiplex PCR, yet TCRdb's version contains in-frame clones alone and is incomplete. The table lists 90,000 to 120,000 clones, around 59% of them singletons. Sequences were obtained from CD8+ T cells sorted from blood. V and J are TRBV5-6 and TRBJ1-1; D not certain. The clonotype was recovered from a human donor in good health. The CDR3 DNA reads TGTGCCAGCAGCTTGAATGTGAACACTGAAGCTTTCTTT. Translation: CASSLNVNTEAFF. Full variable domain (remainder filled in from reference TRBV5-6 and TRBJ1-1): DAGVTQSPTHLIKTRGQQVTLRCSPKSGHDTVSWYQQALGQGPQFIFQYYEEEERQRGNFPDRFSGHQFPNYSSELNVNALLLGDSALYLCASSLNVNTEAFFGQGTRLTVV.